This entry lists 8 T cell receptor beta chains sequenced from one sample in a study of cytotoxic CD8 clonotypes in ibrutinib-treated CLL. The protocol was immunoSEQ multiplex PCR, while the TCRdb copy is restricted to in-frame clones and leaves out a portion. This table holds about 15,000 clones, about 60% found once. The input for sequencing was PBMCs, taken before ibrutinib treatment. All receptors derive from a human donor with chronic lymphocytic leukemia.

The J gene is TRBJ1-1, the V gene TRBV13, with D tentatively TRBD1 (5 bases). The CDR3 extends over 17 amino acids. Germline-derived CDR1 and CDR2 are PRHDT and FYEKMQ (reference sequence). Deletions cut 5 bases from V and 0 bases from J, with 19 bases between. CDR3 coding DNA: TGTGCCAGCAGCATTTCCGGGGCAGGGCGGATGAACACTGAAGCTTTCTTT. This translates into CASSISGAGRMNTEAFF.

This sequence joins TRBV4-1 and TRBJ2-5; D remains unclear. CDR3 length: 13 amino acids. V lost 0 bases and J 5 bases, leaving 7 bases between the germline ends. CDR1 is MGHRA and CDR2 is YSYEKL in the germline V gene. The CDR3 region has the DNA TGCGCCAGCAGCCAAGACCCGAGGGAGACCCAGTACTTC. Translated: CASSQDPRETQYF.

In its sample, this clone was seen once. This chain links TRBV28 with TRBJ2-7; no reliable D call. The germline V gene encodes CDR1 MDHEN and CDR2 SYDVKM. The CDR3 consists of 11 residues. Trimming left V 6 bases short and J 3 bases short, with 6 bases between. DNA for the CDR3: TGTGCCAGCAGCACAATCTACGAGCAGTACTTC. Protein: CASSTIYEQYF.

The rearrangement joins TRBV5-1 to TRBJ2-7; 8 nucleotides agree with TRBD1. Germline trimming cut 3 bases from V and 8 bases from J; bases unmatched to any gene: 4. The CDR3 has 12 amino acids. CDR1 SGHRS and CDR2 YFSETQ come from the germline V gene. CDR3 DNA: TGCGCCAGCAGCTCGGACAGGGATAAGCAGTACGTC. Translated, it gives CASSSDRDKQYV.

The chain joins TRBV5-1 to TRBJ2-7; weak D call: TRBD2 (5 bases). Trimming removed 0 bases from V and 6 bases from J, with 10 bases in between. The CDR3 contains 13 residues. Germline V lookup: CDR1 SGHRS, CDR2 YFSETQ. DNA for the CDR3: TGCGCCAGCAGCTTGGGTCAGCGGCGCGAGCAGTACTTC. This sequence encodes CASSLGQRREQYF. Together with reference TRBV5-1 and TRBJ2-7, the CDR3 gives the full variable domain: KAGVTQTPRYLIKTRGQQVTLSCSPISGHRSVSWYQQTPGQGLQFLFEYFSETQRNKGNFPGRFSGRQFSNSRSEMNVSTLELGDSALYLCASSLGQRREQYFGPGTRLTVT.

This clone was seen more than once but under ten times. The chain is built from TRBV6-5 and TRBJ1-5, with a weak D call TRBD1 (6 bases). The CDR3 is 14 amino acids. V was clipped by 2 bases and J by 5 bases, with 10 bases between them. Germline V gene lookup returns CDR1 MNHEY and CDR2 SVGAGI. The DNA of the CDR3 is TGTGCCAGCAGTTACATTAGGGGGGATCAGCCCCAGCATTTT. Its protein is CASSYIRGDQPQHF.

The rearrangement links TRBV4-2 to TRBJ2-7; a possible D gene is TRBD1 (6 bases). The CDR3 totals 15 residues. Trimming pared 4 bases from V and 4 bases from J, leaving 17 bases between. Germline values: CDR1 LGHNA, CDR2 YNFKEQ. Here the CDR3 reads CASSLPGQAGYEQYF. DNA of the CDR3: TGTGCCAGCAGCCTGCCGGGACAAGCCGGGTACGAGCAGTACTTC.

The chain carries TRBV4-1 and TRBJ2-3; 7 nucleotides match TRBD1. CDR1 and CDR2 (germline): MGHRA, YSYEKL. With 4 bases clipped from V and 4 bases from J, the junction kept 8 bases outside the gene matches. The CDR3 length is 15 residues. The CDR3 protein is CASSPRQGQSDTQYF. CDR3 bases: TGCGCCAGCAGCCCGCGACAGGGCCAGTCAGATACGCAGTATTTT.